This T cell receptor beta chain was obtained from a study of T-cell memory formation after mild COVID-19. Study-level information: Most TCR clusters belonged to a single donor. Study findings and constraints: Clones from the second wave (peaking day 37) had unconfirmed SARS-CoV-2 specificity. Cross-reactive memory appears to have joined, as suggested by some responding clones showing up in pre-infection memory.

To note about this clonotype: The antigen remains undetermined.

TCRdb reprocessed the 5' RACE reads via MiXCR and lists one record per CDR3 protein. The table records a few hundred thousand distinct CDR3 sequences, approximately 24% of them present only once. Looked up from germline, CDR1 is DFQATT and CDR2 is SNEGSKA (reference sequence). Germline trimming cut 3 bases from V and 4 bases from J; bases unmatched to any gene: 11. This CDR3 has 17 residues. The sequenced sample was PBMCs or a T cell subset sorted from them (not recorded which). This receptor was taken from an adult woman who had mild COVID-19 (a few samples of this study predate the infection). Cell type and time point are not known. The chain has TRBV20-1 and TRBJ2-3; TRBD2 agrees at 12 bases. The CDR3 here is CSASRASGGAVPDTQYF. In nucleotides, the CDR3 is TGCAGTGCTAGTCGGGCTAGCGGGGGGGCTGTCCCAGATACGCAGTATTTT.